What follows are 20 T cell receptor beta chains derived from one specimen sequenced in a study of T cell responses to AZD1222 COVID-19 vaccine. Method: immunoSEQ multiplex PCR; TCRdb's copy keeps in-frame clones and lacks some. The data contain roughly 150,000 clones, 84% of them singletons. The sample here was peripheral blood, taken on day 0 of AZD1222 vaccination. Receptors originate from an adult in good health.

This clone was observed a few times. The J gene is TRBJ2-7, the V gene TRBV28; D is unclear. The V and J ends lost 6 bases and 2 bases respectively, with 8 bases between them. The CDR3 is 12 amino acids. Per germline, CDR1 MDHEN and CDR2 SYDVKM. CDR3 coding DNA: TGTGCCAGCAGGACGGAAACCTACGAGCAGTACTTC. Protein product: CASRTETYEQYF.

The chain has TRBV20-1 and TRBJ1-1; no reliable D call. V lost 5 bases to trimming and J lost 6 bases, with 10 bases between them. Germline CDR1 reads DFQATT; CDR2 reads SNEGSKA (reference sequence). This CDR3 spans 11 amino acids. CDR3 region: CSAWARPEAFF. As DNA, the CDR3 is TGCAGTGCTTGGGCACGCCCTGAAGCTTTCTTT.

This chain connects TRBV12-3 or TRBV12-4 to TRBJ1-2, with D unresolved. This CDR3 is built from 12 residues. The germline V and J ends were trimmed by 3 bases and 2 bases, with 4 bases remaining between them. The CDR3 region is CASSFNNYGYTF. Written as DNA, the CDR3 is TGTGCCAGCAGTTTCAACAACTATGGCTACACCTTC.

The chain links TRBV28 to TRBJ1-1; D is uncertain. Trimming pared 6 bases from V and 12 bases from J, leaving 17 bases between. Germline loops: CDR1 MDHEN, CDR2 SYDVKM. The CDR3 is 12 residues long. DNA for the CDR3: TGTGCCAGCAGCATGGCCAAGACGGGGACTTTCTTT. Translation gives CASSMAKTGTFF.

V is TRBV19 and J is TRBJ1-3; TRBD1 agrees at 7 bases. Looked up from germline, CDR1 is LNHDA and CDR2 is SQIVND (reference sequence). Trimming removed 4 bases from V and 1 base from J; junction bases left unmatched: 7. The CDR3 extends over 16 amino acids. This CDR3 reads CASSKGTGASGNTIYF. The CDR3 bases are TGTGCCAGTAGTAAGGGTACAGGGGCTTCTGGAAACACCATATATTTT.

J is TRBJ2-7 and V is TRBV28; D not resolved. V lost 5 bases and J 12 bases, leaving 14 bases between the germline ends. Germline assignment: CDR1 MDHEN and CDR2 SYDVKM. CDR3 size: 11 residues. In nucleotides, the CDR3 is TGTGCCAGCAGTACGGGCCATCCCCCGTACTTC. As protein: CASSTGHPPYF.

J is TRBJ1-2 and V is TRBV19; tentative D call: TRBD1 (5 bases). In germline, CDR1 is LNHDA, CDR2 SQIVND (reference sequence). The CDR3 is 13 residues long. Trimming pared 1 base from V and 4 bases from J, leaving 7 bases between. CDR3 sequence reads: CASSIGQSYGYTF. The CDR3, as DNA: TGTGCCAGTAGTATAGGACAGAGCTATGGCTACACCTTC.

CDR3 sequence reads: CASSWDRGDYGYTF. The CDR3 coding sequence is TGTGCCAGCTCTTGGGACAGGGGTGACTATGGCTACACCTTC. The chain couples TRBV18 to TRBJ1-2; TRBD1 agrees at 10 bases. The CDR3 is made up of 14 amino acids. Germline V gene sequence: CDR1 KGHSH, CDR2 LQKENI. V was pared by 6 bases and J by 3 bases, with 4 bases of the junction left unmatched.

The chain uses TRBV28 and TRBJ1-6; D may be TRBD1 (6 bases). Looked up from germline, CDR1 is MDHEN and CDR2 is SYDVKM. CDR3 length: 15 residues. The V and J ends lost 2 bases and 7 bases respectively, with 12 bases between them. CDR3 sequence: CASSLRGGVNSPLHF. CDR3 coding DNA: TGTGCCAGCAGTTTAAGAGGGGGAGTGAATTCACCCCTCCACTTT.

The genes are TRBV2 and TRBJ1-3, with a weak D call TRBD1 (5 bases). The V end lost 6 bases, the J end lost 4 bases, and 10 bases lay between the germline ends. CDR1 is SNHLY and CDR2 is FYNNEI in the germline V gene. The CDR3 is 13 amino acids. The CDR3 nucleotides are TGTGCCAGCAGCTTCGGGACCGGAAACACCATATATTTT. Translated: CASSFGTGNTIYF.

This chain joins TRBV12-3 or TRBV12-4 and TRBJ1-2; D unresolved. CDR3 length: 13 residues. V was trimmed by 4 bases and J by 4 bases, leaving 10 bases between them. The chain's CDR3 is CASSSIVGYGYTF. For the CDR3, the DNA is TGTGCCAGCAGTTCTATCGTGGGCTATGGCTACACCTTC.

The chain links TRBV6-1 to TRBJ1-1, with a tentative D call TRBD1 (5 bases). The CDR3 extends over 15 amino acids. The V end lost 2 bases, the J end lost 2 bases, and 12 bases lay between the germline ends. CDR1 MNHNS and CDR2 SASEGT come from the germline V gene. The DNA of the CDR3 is TGTGCCAGCAGTGAAAAAGTAACAGGAAACACTGAAGCTTTCTTT. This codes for CASSEKVTGNTEAFF.

CDR3 DNA sequence: TGTGCCAGCAGTGAAGCCGAAGCTTTCTTT. It specifies CASSEAEAFF. The chain links TRBV2 to TRBJ1-1, with no clear D. V lost 0 bases and J lost 8, with 1 base in between. CDR1 is SNHLY and CDR2 is FYNNEI in the germline V gene. The CDR3 loop spans 10 amino acids.

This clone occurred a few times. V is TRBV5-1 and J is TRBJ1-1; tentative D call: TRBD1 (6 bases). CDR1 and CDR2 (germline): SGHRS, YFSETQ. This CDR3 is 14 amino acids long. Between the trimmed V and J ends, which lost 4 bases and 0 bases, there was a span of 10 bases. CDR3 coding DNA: TGCGCCAGCAGCCAACAGGGCATGAACACTGAAGCTTTCTTT. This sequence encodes CASSQQGMNTEAFF.

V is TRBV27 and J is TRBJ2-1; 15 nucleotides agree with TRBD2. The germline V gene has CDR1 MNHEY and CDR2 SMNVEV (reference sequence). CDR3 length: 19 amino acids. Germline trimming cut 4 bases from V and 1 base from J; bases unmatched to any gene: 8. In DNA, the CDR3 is TGTGCCAGCAGTTCCGGACTAGCGGGGGGGCGATTATCCTACAATGAGCAGTTCTTC. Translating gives CASSSGLAGGRLSYNEQFF.

CDR3 bases: TGTGCCAGCAGCCAAGAAAGGATGTGGTCGGCTGAAGCTTTCTTT. It codes for CASSQERMWSAEAFF. The V gene is TRBV3-1 (or the pseudogene TRBV3-2), the J gene TRBJ1-1; no clear D gene. V was cut by 0 bases and J by 6 bases, with 14 bases left in between. The CDR3 sequence is 15 residues long. From germline, CDR1 is LGHDT and CDR2 YNNKEL (reference sequence).

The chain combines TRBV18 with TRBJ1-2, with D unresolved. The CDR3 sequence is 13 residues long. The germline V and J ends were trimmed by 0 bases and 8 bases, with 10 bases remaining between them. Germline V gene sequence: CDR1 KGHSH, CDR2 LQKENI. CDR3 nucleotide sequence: TGTGCCAGCTCACCACCAAATGAAGGCGGCTACACCTTC. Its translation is CASSPPNEGGYTF.

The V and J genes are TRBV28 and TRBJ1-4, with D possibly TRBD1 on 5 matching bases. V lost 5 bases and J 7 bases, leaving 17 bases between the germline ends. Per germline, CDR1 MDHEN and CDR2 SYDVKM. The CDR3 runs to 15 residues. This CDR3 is CASSTGRFLGEKLFF. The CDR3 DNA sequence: TGTGCCAGCAGTACAGGACGGTTCCTTGGTGAAAAACTGTTTTTT.

The DNA of the CDR3 is TGCGCCAGCAGCTCCCTCAACGGGTATCCGAACACTGAAGCTTTCTTT. Translating gives CASSSLNGYPNTEAFF. V gene TRBV5-1 combines with J gene TRBJ1-1; D is unclear. Germline CDR1 is SGHRS and CDR2 is YFSETQ. The CDR3 length is 16 residues. Trimming removed 3 bases at V and 1 base at J, with 16 bases between.

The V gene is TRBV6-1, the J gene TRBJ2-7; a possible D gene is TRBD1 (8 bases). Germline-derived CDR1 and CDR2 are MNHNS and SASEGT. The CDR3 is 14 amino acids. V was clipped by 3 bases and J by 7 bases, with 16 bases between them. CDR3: CASSDRGLAEEQYF. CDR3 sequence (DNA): TGTGCCAGCAGTGACAGGGGGCTAGCGGAGGAGCAGTACTTC.